This T cell receptor (beta chain) was sequenced during a study of blood T cell repertoires in COVID-19. Study overall: Whether acute or convalescent, the COVID-19 samples came from the United States, Italy and Spain. The analysed material was cDNA or gDNA that came from T cells, B-cell-depleted T cells, or PBMCs.

Study processing details: Counts of nucleated cells, estimated from reference gene primer amplification, were obtained. The data were produced by immunoSEQ multiplex PCR, yet TCRdb's version contains in-frame clones alone and is incomplete. That table furnishes V, J and clone size, whereas the DNA furnished D and trimming. The sample lists hundreds of thousands of clones; roughly 83% were seen once. The CDR3 contains 19 residues. Trimming removed 10 bases from V and 0 bases from J; junction bases left unmatched: 17. The germline gives CDR1 SNHLY, CDR2 FYNNEI. The gene calls are TRBV2 and TRBJ2-4, with 11 nucleotides matching TRBD2. Sequencing was performed on peripheral blood. The TCR originated in a man older than 75 with acute or convalescent COVID-19. CDR3 bases: TGTGCCACCGGGATCGTGGGGACTAGCGGAACCCTAGCCAAAAACATTCAGTACTTC. The encoded protein is CATGIVGTSGTLAKNIQYF.